These 14 T cell receptor beta chains originate from one sample sequenced in a study of shared T cell receptors in the human thymus. Repertoires were generated with immunoSEQ multiplex PCR, while TCRdb's copy carries only in-frame clones and drops some. The repertoire holds more than 550,000 clones, approximately 85% seen once, with roughly 0.01% in the top ten. The sample was also linked to a second study, of human thymus T cells.

Specimen: thymocytes. All receptors come from a girl less than two years old with a congenital heart defect.

The rearrangement links TRBV4-3 to TRBJ2-2; 8 bases align to TRBD1. This CDR3 has 15 residues. V trimming: 1 base; J trimming: 5 bases; junction bases outside the gene matches: 3. CDR1 and CDR2 (germline): LGHNA, YSLEER. This CDR3 reads CASSQGQGRTGELFF. For the CDR3, the DNA is TGCGCCAGCAGCCAAGGACAGGGGCGAACCGGGGAGCTGTTTTTT.

This clone has just a few counts. This rearrangement joins TRBV27 to TRBJ1-6; perhaps TRBD1 as D (5 bases). Germline values: CDR1 MNHEY, CDR2 SMNVEV (reference sequence). Trimming took off 5 bases at V and 9 bases at J, with 17 bases between the two ends. The CDR3 spans 15 residues. The CDR3 sequence is CASSPLGGLGSPLHF. CDR3 DNA sequence: TGTGCCAGCAGTCCTCTGGGGGGGTTAGGTTCACCCCTCCACTTT.

Written as DNA, the CDR3 is TGTGCCAGCAGTGGGACAGGGGGCACAGATACGCAGTATTTT. It yields the protein CASSGTGGTDTQYF. The genes are TRBV7-2 and TRBJ2-3, with 10 bases aligning to TRBD1. Trimming cost V 6 bases and J 1 base; bases outside gene matches: 1. The CDR3 is 14 residues long. Germline V gene data show CDR1 as SGHTA and CDR2 as FQGNSA. Combining the CDR3 with reference TRBV7-2 and TRBJ2-3 gives the whole variable domain GAGVSQSPSNKVTEKGKDVELRCDPISGHTALYWYRQSLGQGLEFLIYFQGNSAPDKSGLPSDRFSAERTGGSVSTLTIQRTQQEDSAVYLCASSGTGGTDTQYFGPGTRLTVL.

This clone was seen once. The J gene is TRBJ2-5, the V gene TRBV5-6, with 10 bases lining up with TRBD2. The CDR3 length is 13 residues. The V gene's germline CDR1 is SGHDT and CDR2 YYEEEE. The J segment lost 5 bases and the V segment lost 5 bases, leaving 3 bases of the junction unmatched. CDR3 sequence reads: CASRTSGVETQYF. The CDR3, as DNA: TGTGCCAGCAGAACTAGCGGGGTGGAGACCCAGTACTTC.

This clone was picked up a small number of times. The J gene is TRBJ2-5, the V gene TRBV5-4, with 7 bases that match TRBD1. J lost 2 bases, V lost 4 bases, and 8 bases had no gene match. CDR1 is SGHNT, CDR2 YYREEE, per germline (reference sequence). This CDR3 has 15 residues. The CDR3 loop is CASSPRTGEQETQYF. CDR3 in DNA: TGTGCCAGCAGCCCCCGTACAGGGGAACAAGAGACCCAGTACTTC.

This chain joins TRBV6-6 and TRBJ2-7, with unresolved D. Trimming left V 6 bases short and J 4 bases short, with 10 bases between. CDR1 and CDR2 from the germline V gene are MNHNY and SVGAGI (reference sequence). The CDR3 consists of 12 residues. The chain's CDR3 is CASSPARYEQYF. CDR3 DNA sequence: TGTGCCAGCAGCCCCGCGAGATACGAGCAGTACTTC.

The gene calls are TRBV5-1 and TRBJ1-2; D call uncertain. Trimming cost V 1 base and J 8 bases, with 12 bases left between them. Per germline, CDR1 SGHRS and CDR2 YFSETQ. The CDR3 sequence is 13 residues long. CDR3 in amino acids: CASSLTVRKGYTF. CDR3 nucleotide sequence: TGCGCCAGCAGCTTGACGGTGCGGAAAGGCTACACCTTC. Full variable domain (rest looked up from reference TRBV5-1 and TRBJ1-2): KAGVTQTPRYLIKTRGQQVTLSCSPISGHRSVSWYQQTPGQGLQFLFEYFSETQRNKGNFPGRFSGRQFSNSRSEMNVSTLELGDSALYLCASSLTVRKGYTFGSGTRLTVV.

The CDR3 DNA follows: TGTGCCAGCAGCCAAGAAAAAAGTGGGGGCCGGAGGTACAATGAGCAGTTCTTC. Its translation is CASSQEKSGGRRYNEQFF. The V and J genes are TRBV14 and TRBJ2-1, with D possibly TRBD1 on 6 matching bases. The germline V and J ends were trimmed by 0 bases and 4 bases, with 19 bases remaining between them. Per germline, CDR1 SGHDN and CDR2 FVKESK. This CDR3 is 18 amino acids long.

This chain connects TRBV27 to TRBJ1-2; 8 nucleotides align to TRBD1. Trimming cost V 5 bases and J 4 bases; bases outside gene matches: 18. The CDR3 is made up of 18 amino acids. Looked up from germline, CDR1 is MNHEY and CDR2 is SMNVEV (reference sequence). The CDR3 spells CASSKISGGRGPTYGYTF. CDR3 coding DNA: TGTGCCAGCAGTAAAATCTCAGGGGGCCGCGGGCCCACCTATGGCTACACCTTC.

This clone was seen once. The same CDR3 can be traced to other DNA sequences in this sample. The rearrangement joins TRBV27 to TRBJ1-5; D uncertain. The CDR3 is 13 amino acids. Germline V gene sequence: CDR1 MNHEY, CDR2 SMNVEV (reference sequence). Trimming took 8 bases from V and 4 from J, leaving 12 bases between them. The CDR3 loop is CASSLTGNQPQHF. The CDR3 DNA is TGTGCCAGCTCCCTTACGGGGAATCAGCCCCAGCATTTT.

The J gene is TRBJ1-5, the V gene TRBV6-1; tentative D call: TRBD1 (5 bases). Germline values: CDR1 MNHNS, CDR2 SASEGT. V was shortened by 5 bases and J by 9 bases, with 17 bases between the two germline ends. This CDR3 contains 14 residues. The CDR3 protein is CASSPGGERGPQHF. The CDR3 DNA reads as TGTGCCAGCAGTCCCGGGGGGGAACGGGGGCCCCAGCATTTT.

V and J are TRBV14 and TRBJ2-5, with 9 bases identical to TRBD1. The germline V gene has CDR1 SGHDN and CDR2 FVKESK. The ends lost 8 bases at V and 2 bases at J; junction bases unmatched: 3. The CDR3 spans 13 residues. Written as DNA, the CDR3 is TGTGCCAGCGGGGACAGGGCGCAAGAGACCCAGTACTTC. Its protein is CASGDRAQETQYF.

The chain couples TRBV13 to TRBJ2-2; D is perhaps TRBD1 (6 bases). Per the germline V gene, CDR1 is PRHDT and CDR2 is FYEKMQ (reference sequence). Between the trimmed V and J ends, which lost 6 bases and 3 bases, there was a span of 17 bases. The CDR3 is 16 amino acids. The CDR3 DNA is TGTGCCAGCAGTTTATACCGGGACACCTACACCGGGGAGCTGTTTTTT. Amino acid sequence: CASSLYRDTYTGELFF.

The chain employs TRBV19 and TRBJ1-5; D remains unclear. The V gene lost 2 bases and the J gene lost 7 bases, with 12 bases spanning the gap. This CDR3 is built from 14 residues. Germline values: CDR1 LNHDA, CDR2 SQIVND (reference sequence). The CDR3 coding sequence is TGTGCCAGTAGTATATCCAGGCCTTCCCAGCCCCAGCATTTT. Translation: CASSISRPSQPQHF.